This T cell receptor beta chain is drawn from a study of CD8 T cells in Susac syndrome. Across the whole study: Patients with Susac syndrome had blood drawn and were at that point therapy-naive, on corticosteroids, or on intravenous immunoglobulin alone. Study results and caveats: As acknowledged by the study, its TCR sequencing and HLA analysis included a relatively small number of individuals.

The Susac syndrome patients fit the recently defined diagnostic criteria for definite or probable disease. Isolation of CD8+ and CD4+ T cells was performed negatively, whereas enrichment of TEMRA cells was done by FACS. To note about this clonotype: Its antigen is still unknown.

Germline CDR1 is MGHRA and CDR2 is YSYEKL. The V gene end was trimmed by 4 bases and the J gene end by 5 bases; junction bases not matched to a gene: 7. CDR3 size: 15 residues. Random hexamers were used to reverse transcribe roughly 0.45 to 1 ug of RNA. MiXCR, run by TCRdb on the immunoSEQ multiplex PCR reads, gives a single entry per CDR3 protein. The sample records over 120,000 distinct CDR3 sequences, roughly 94% being singletons. The sequenced sample consisted of CD4+ T cells from PBMCs. The chain joins TRBV4-1 to TRBJ2-3; 9 bases align to TRBD2. The source of this sequence is a human donor with Susac syndrome. In DNA form, the CDR3 reads TGCGCCAGCAGCCTGGGACTAGCAGATAGAGATACGCAGTATTTT. Translating it yields CASSLGLADRDTQYF.